This T cell receptor (beta chain) was captured by sequencing in a study of blood T cell repertoires in COVID-19. The overall study: Material from acute and convalescent COVID-19 was sourced from the United States, Italy and Spain. PBMCs, B-cell-depleted T cells, or T cells provided the cDNA or gDNA that made up the material.

Source study methods: Estimation of nucleated cell counts relied on the amplification of reference gene primers. TCRdb's copy holds only in-frame clones and misses some; the assay was immunoSEQ multiplex PCR. V, J and clone size derive from that table, while D and trimming were established from the DNA sequence. The data contain more than 95,000 clones, around nine tenths of them singletons. The sample holds one count of this clone. The length of the CDR3 is 16 residues. Trimming took 5 bases from V and 4 from J; bases not matched to a gene: 9. The germline V gene encodes CDR1 SGHAT and CDR2 FQNNGV. The source is a man over 45 in a cohort sampled during active COVID-19. The chain recombines TRBV11-2 with TRBJ2-2, with 8 bases that match TRBD2. Sequencing input: peripheral blood. The CDR3 is CASSRGGASTTGELFF. In DNA, the CDR3 is TGTGCCAGCAGCCGGGGGGGAGCCTCTACCACCGGGGAGCTGTTTTTT.